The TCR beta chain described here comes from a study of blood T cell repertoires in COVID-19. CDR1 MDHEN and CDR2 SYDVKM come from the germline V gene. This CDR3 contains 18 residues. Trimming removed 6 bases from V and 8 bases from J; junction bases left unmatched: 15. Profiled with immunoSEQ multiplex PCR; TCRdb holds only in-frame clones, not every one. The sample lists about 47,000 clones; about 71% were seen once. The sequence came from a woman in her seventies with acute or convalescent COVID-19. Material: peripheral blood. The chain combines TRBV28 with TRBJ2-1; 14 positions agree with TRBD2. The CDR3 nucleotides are TGTGCCAGCAGCTCTTACTCCGGACTAGCGGGAGGTAAAGATGAGCAGTTCTTC. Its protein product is CASSSYSGLAGGKDEQFF.